These 26 T cell receptor beta chains share one sample of origin, sequenced in a study of blood T cell repertoires in COVID-19. The protocol was immunoSEQ multiplex PCR, while the TCRdb copy is restricted to in-frame clones and leaves out a portion. The data show 200,000 or so clones, 80% to 85% seen once. Sequencing used peripheral blood. The receptor set was obtained from a woman aged 30 to 39 who had recovered from COVID-19.

The genes are TRBV25-1 and TRBJ2-2; a possible D gene is TRBD2 (6 bases). V gave up 1 base and J gave up 2 bases, with 11 bases separating them. Germline loops: CDR1 MGHDK, CDR2 SYGVNS. The CDR3 has 16 amino acids. CDR3 region: CASSEWGTANTGELFF. The DNA of the CDR3 is TGTGCCAGCAGTGAATGGGGGACTGCCAACACCGGGGAGCTGTTTTTT.

The chain uses TRBV7-3 and TRBJ2-2; 9 positions match TRBD1. V lost 3 bases to trimming and J lost 4 bases; unmatched junction nucleotides: 0. Germline CDR1 SGHTA, CDR2 FQGTGA. The CDR3 is made up of 14 amino acids. This CDR3 is CASSLGQGTGELFF. In nucleotides, the CDR3 is TGTGCCAGCAGCTTGGGACAGGGCACCGGGGAGCTGTTTTTT.

The chain combines TRBV3-1 (or the pseudogene TRBV3-2) with TRBJ2-7; 7 bases are a match to TRBD2. CDR1 LGHDT and CDR2 YNNKEL come from the germline V gene (reference sequence). The trim removed 1 base at V and 0 bases at J, leaving 3 bases unmatched. The CDR3 has 15 residues. The CDR3, as DNA: TGTGCCAGCAGCCAAGGACTAGCTGTCTCCTACGAGCAGTACTTC. Translating gives CASSQGLAVSYEQYF.

The chain is built from TRBV27 and TRBJ2-3; D gene ambiguous. CDR1 is MNHEY, CDR2 SMNVEV, per germline (reference sequence). Trimming stripped 6 bases from V and 0 bases from J, with 7 bases between. This CDR3 spans 13 amino acids. The CDR3 DNA follows: TGTGCCAGCAGGGCAGCGAGCACAGATACGCAGTATTTT. Its protein product is CASRAASTDTQYF.

CDR3 nucleotides: TGTGCCAGCAGCCCCCGGGACATGAACACTGAAGCTTTCTTT. Encoded protein: CASSPRDMNTEAFF. This sequence joins TRBV3-1 (or the pseudogene TRBV3-2) and TRBJ1-1; possible D gene TRBD1, 6 bases. Germline V gene lookup returns CDR1 LGHDT and CDR2 YNNKEL (reference sequence). Trimming removed 4 bases from V and 0 bases from J, with 9 bases in between. The CDR3 extends over 14 amino acids.

J is TRBJ2-2 and V is TRBV5-1; D call uncertain. V was clipped by 0 bases and J by 1 base, with 7 bases between them. This CDR3 has 15 amino acids. The germline CDR1 and CDR2 sequences are SGHRS and YFSETQ. Here the CDR3 reads CASSLAIQNTGELFF. The DNA of the CDR3 is TGCGCCAGCAGCTTGGCTATTCAGAACACCGGGGAGCTGTTTTTT.

The chain links TRBV7-9 to TRBJ1-1, with a weak D call TRBD1 (5 bases). Germline V gene sequence: CDR1 SEHNR, CDR2 FQNEAQ (reference sequence). The CDR3 runs 14 residues. Trimming took 5 bases from V and 5 from J, leaving 15 bases between them. The CDR3 coding sequence is TGTGCCAGCAGCCCTCAGGGTCGGATTACTGAAGCTTTCTTT. Its protein is CASSPQGRITEAFF.

The J gene is TRBJ1-6, the V gene TRBV28; TRBD1 aligns across 8 bases. V dropped 4 bases and J dropped 7; count of bases not matched to a gene: 9. This CDR3 comprises 16 residues. Germline CDR1 is MDHEN and CDR2 is SYDVKM. CDR3 sequence: CASSSPTGGVNSPLHF. DNA for the CDR3: TGTGCCAGCAGTTCCCCAACAGGGGGGGTGAATTCACCCCTCCACTTT.

The chain is built from TRBV5-4 and TRBJ2-2; 9 positions match TRBD1. The V segment lost 4 bases and the J segment 5 bases; nucleotides outside the gene matches: 3. Germline CDR1 and CDR2: SGHNT and YYREEE (reference sequence). The CDR3 length is 14 residues. CDR3 DNA: TGTGCCAGCAGCCAGGGGACAGGGACCGGGGAGCTGTTTTTT. It codes for CASSQGTGTGELFF.

The sample holds a few counts of this clone. The chain couples TRBV3-1 (or the pseudogene TRBV3-2) to TRBJ2-3, with 7 positions matching TRBD1. The germline CDR1 and CDR2 sequences are LGHDT and YNNKEL (reference sequence). The CDR3 sequence is 16 residues long. V was pared by 4 bases and J by 1 base, with 8 bases of the junction left unmatched. The CDR3 sequence is CASSRATGLRTDTQYF. The CDR3 DNA reads as TGTGCCAGCAGCCGCGCGACAGGGTTGCGCACAGATACGCAGTATTTT.

The chain recombines TRBV19 with TRBJ2-1; the match to TRBD1 covers 8 bases. Germline CDR1 reads LNHDA; CDR2 reads SQIVND (reference sequence). The trim removed 6 bases at V and 9 bases at J, leaving 10 bases unmatched. This CDR3 spans 14 amino acids. The CDR3 bases are TGTGCCAGTAGATCGCAGGGGGCCTGGGGTGAGCAGTTCTTC. Encoded protein: CASRSQGAWGEQFF.

This sequence joins TRBV5-6 and TRBJ1-1, with D possibly matching TRBD1 (5 bases). The CDR3 spans 14 residues. V was trimmed by 1 base and J by 5 bases, leaving 12 bases between them. In germline, CDR1 is SGHDT, CDR2 YYEEEE. The DNA of the CDR3 is TGTGCCAGCAGCTTGAGGGGCTACAGGACTGAAGCTTTCTTT. Protein: CASSLRGYRTEAFF.

This clone occurred many times. This chain connects TRBV5-1 to TRBJ1-5; possibly TRBD1 for D (6 bases). Trimming took off 4 bases at V and 4 bases at J, with 12 bases between the two ends. CDR3 size: 14 residues. Germline CDR1 and CDR2: SGHRS and YFSETQ. The CDR3 loop is CASSPMGANQPQHF. CDR3 sequence (DNA): TGCGCCAGCAGCCCGATGGGGGCAAATCAGCCCCAGCATTTT. Drawing the rest from reference TRBV5-1 and TRBJ1-5, the complete variable domain is KAGVTQTPRYLIKTRGQQVTLSCSPISGHRSVSWYQQTPGQGLQFLFEYFSETQRNKGNFPGRFSGRQFSNSRSEMNVSTLELGDSALYLCASSPMGANQPQHFGDGTRLSIL.

This clone was seen a single time. The chain employs TRBV3-1 (or the pseudogene TRBV3-2) and TRBJ2-4; perhaps TRBD1 as D (6 bases). V lost 1 base, J lost 6 bases, and 10 bases lay in between. Germline lookup yields CDR1 LGHDT and CDR2 YNNKEL (reference sequence). The CDR3 runs to 14 residues. The CDR3 is CASSQAATGNIQYF. The CDR3 DNA sequence: TGTGCCAGCAGCCAAGCTGCGACAGGAAACATTCAGTACTTC.

The J gene is TRBJ1-1, the V gene TRBV7-3; TRBD1 might be the D (5 bases). The CDR3 covers 15 residues. Trimming left V 1 base short and J 6 bases short, with 15 bases between. CDR1 and CDR2 from the germline V gene are SGHTA and FQGTGA. CDR3 loop: CASSLRQGLQAEAFF. CDR3 nucleotides: TGTGCCAGCAGCTTAAGACAAGGCCTACAGGCTGAAGCTTTCTTT.

The chain recombines TRBV19 with TRBJ2-1; the match to TRBD1 covers 8 bases. V lost 6 bases and J lost 5; bases outside the gene matches: 9. Germline CDR1 reads LNHDA; CDR2 reads SQIVND (reference sequence). This CDR3 comprises 15 residues. CDR3 sequence: CASRPPGQGNNEQFF. The CDR3 DNA reads as TGTGCCAGTAGACCTCCCGGACAGGGTAACAATGAGCAGTTCTTC. The full variable domain, in which reference TRBV19 and TRBJ2-1 provide the parts outside the CDR3, is DGGITQSPKYLFRKEGQNVTLSCEQNLNHDAMYWYRQDPGQGLRLIYYSQIVNDFQKGDIAEGYSVSREKKESFPLTVTSAQKNPTAFYLCASRPPGQGNNEQFFGPGTRLTVL.

The chain joins TRBV28 to TRBJ1-5; D is uncertain. With 3 bases removed from V and 0 bases from J, the gap between germline ends came to 6 bases. The CDR3 totals 14 residues. The germline CDR1 and CDR2 sequences are MDHEN and SYDVKM. The CDR3 spells CASSLRPSNQPQHF. CDR3 sequence (DNA): TGTGCCAGCAGTTTGCGTCCTAGCAATCAGCCCCAGCATTTT.

This chain links TRBV4-1 with TRBJ1-6; possibly TRBD1 for D (6 bases). The length of the CDR3 is 13 residues. Germline lookup yields CDR1 MGHRA and CDR2 YSYEKL. V lost 5 bases and J lost 10, with 12 bases in between. In DNA form, the CDR3 reads TGCGCCAGCAGCAGGGGGACCCAATCACCCCTCCACTTT. It yields the protein CASSRGTQSPLHF.

The chain links TRBV28 to TRBJ2-7; tentatively, D is TRBD2 (6 bases). CDR1 MDHEN and CDR2 SYDVKM come from the germline V gene. CDR3 length equals 12 residues. Trimming removed 7 bases from V and 1 base from J, with 8 bases in between. CDR3 DNA sequence: TGTGCCAGCAAGGGACTGTCCTACGAGCAGTACTTC. It codes for CASKGLSYEQYF.

The rearrangement links TRBV5-1 to TRBJ2-7, with D perhaps TRBD2 (6 bases). CDR3 length: 15 residues. Germline CDR1 and CDR2: SGHRS and YFSETQ. V was trimmed by 0 bases and J by 6 bases, leaving 16 bases between them. CDR3 loop: CASSLAPGDPSEQYF. DNA of the CDR3: TGCGCCAGCAGCTTGGCCCCGGGAGATCCCTCCGAGCAGTACTTC.

The CDR3 loop reads CASSLRTDTQYF. CDR3 DNA sequence: TGTGCCAGCAGCCTACGCACAGATACGCAGTATTTT. The rearrangement uses TRBV21-1 and TRBJ2-3; TRBD2, the D gene given by the table, was not confirmed from the DNA. TRBV21-1 is described as a pseudogene. This CDR3 is 12 amino acids long.

The rearrangement joins TRBV27 to TRBJ1-4; weak D call: TRBD1 (5 bases). The ends were cut back, 4 bases at V and 4 bases at J, with 10 bases in the middle. CDR3 length equals 14 residues. Germline V CDR1 and CDR2: MNHEY, SMNVEV (reference sequence). This CDR3 is CASSWQGLNEKLFF. The CDR3 DNA reads TGTGCCAGCAGTTGGCAGGGTCTTAATGAAAAACTGTTTTTT. Based on the CDR3 plus reference TRBV27 and TRBJ1-4, the full variable domain is EAQVTQNPRYLITVTGKKLTVTCSQNMNHEYMSWYRQDPGLGLRQIYYSMNVEVTDKGDVPEGYKVSRKEKRNFPLILESPSPNQTSLYFCASSWQGLNEKLFFGSGTQLSVL.

The gene calls are TRBV27 and TRBJ2-1; 9 nucleotides match TRBD2. Germline-derived CDR1 and CDR2 are MNHEY and SMNVEV (reference sequence). The CDR3 extends over 16 amino acids. V was pared by 4 bases and J by 4 bases, with 8 bases of the junction left unmatched. The CDR3 DNA reads TGTGCCAGCAGTTCCTTGACTAGCGGAATTTACAATGAGCAGTTCTTC. This encodes CASSSLTSGIYNEQFF.

This rearrangement joins TRBV30 to TRBJ2-7; weak D call: TRBD2 (6 bases). Germline V CDR1 and CDR2: GTSNPN, SVGIG (reference sequence). This CDR3 spans 10 amino acids. The CDR3 bases are TGTCCCGGGAGTTACTACGAGCAGTACTTC. This translates into CPGSYYEQYF.

This clone was found once. The J gene is TRBJ2-7, the V gene TRBV10-2, with D possibly being TRBD2 (6 bases). V was shortened by 5 bases and J by 7 bases, with 15 bases between the two germline ends. The length of the CDR3 is 13 residues. The germline CDR1 and CDR2 sequences are WSHSY and SAAADI. DNA of the CDR3: TGCGCCAGCAGTTGGGACTTTGGACGGGAGCAGTACTTC. This codes for CASSWDFGREQYF.

About this clone: The sample has other DNA sequences that encode this CDR3 too. The chain couples TRBV24-1 to TRBJ2-2, with TRBD1 matching over 7 bases. CDR1 and CDR2 (germline): KGHDR, SFDVKD. This CDR3 has 16 residues. The V gene end was trimmed by 3 bases and the J gene end by 1 base; junction bases not matched to a gene: 4. The CDR3 coding sequence is TGTGCCACCAGTGATCTCCGGGACAGGAACACCGGGGAGCTGTTTTTT. Translating gives CATSDLRDRNTGELFF.